The 32 T cell receptor beta chains in this list originate from one sample, sequenced in a study of cytomegalovirus exposure and HLA in healthy donors. PCR used 60 Vbeta primers and 13 Jbeta primers. Profiled with immunoSEQ multiplex PCR; TCRdb holds only in-frame clones, not every one. The data contain around 150,000 clones, 60% to 80% of them singletons. Sequencing was carried out using PBMCs. The source is a woman aged 40 to 49 in good health and CMV-seropositive.

The chain couples TRBV28 to TRBJ1-3; D ambiguous. Trimming removed 3 bases at V and 0 bases at J, with 12 bases between. This CDR3 has 16 residues. The germline V gene has CDR1 MDHEN and CDR2 SYDVKM. Here the CDR3 reads CASSFALAISGNTIYF. The CDR3 region has the DNA TGTGCCAGCAGTTTCGCACTTGCGATCTCTGGAAACACCATATATTTT.

This clone has just one count. V gene TRBV7-8 combines with J gene TRBJ2-7; tentatively, D is TRBD1 (5 bases). Per germline, CDR1 SGHVS and CDR2 FQNEAQ. V dropped 10 bases and J dropped 2 bases, with 9 bases sitting between them. The CDR3 extends over 11 amino acids. CDR3 nucleotide sequence: TGTGCCACAGGGTTGGCCTACGAGCAGTACTTC. Amino acid sequence: CATGLAYEQYF.

CDR3 nucleotide sequence: TGTGCCAGCAGCCCGACAGTTTTAACAGATACGCAGTATTTT. Amino acids: CASSPTVLTDTQYF. The V gene is TRBV27, the J gene TRBJ2-3, with TRBD1 as a possible D gene (5 bases). The V end was cut by 6 bases, the J end by 3 bases, with 13 bases between. This CDR3 is built from 14 residues. Per the germline V gene, CDR1 is MNHEY and CDR2 is SMNVEV (reference sequence).

The V call is TRBV4-1, the J call TRBJ2-4; D remains unclear. Germline-derived CDR1 and CDR2 are MGHRA and YSYEKL. The length of the CDR3 is 14 residues. V was shortened by 2 bases and J by 0 bases, with 5 bases between the two germline ends. The CDR3 DNA reads TGCGCCAGCAGCCAATCCTTAGCCAAAAACATTCAGTACTTC. Translated, it gives CASSQSLAKNIQYF.

This clone was detected a few times. This sequence joins TRBV6-1 and TRBJ1-2; 9 bases agree with TRBD1. The CDR3 runs to 14 residues. Per germline, CDR1 MNHNS and CDR2 SASEGT. V lost 7 bases, J lost 8 bases, and 11 bases stayed unmatched. The CDR3 sequence: CASKRDRDFYGYTF. In DNA form, the CDR3 reads TGTGCCAGCAAAAGGGACAGGGATTTTTACGGCTACACCTTC.

The CDR3 spells CASSKAPRTDRATGYEQYF. CDR3 nucleotides: TGTGCCAGCAGCAAAGCCCCGCGCACCGACAGGGCAACGGGCTACGAGCAGTACTTC. The chain employs TRBV21-1 and TRBJ2-7; the listed D gene, TRBD1, was not tested against the DNA. TRBV21-1 represents a pseudogene. The CDR3 covers 19 residues.

The chain employs TRBV5-1 and TRBJ2-1, with D perhaps TRBD1 (6 bases). This CDR3 comprises 13 residues. Germline lookup yields CDR1 SGHRS and CDR2 YFSETQ. The V and J ends lost 2 bases and 8 bases respectively, with 11 bases between them. The CDR3 DNA follows: TGCGCCAGCAGCTTAACAGGGTGGGATGAGCAGTTCTTC. This gives the protein CASSLTGWDEQFF.

The chain's CDR3 is CASSPNRGGTNTEAFF. For the CDR3, the DNA is TGTGCCAGCAGCCCTAACAGGGGGGGAACGAACACTGAAGCTTTCTTT. The genes are TRBV7-9 and TRBJ1-1, with 8 bases that match TRBD1. CDR1 and CDR2 from the germline V gene are SEHNR and FQNEAQ (reference sequence). J gave up 1 base and V 5 bases, and 9 bases lay outside the gene matches. This CDR3 contains 16 residues.

This clone was seen more than once but under ten times. CDR3 DNA: TGTGCCAGTAGTGCATCACCAGGGTGCGAGCAGTACTTC. Translated: CASSASPGCEQYF. This chain uses TRBV19 with TRBJ2-7, with D perhaps matching TRBD1 (5 bases). CDR1 is LNHDA and CDR2 is SQIVND in the germline V gene (reference sequence). The CDR3 is made up of 13 amino acids. The V end was cut by 5 bases, the J end by 6 bases, with 14 bases between.

V usage is TRBV19 and J usage is TRBJ2-7; perhaps TRBD2 as D (6 bases). V lost 5 bases and J lost 0, with 23 bases in between. This CDR3 spans 18 amino acids. Germline V gene sequence: CDR1 LNHDA, CDR2 SQIVND (reference sequence). For the CDR3, the DNA is TGTGCCAGTAGTTATCGACCGAGGGCTAGCGAGAGCTCCTACGAGCAGTACTTC. Its translation: CASSYRPRASESSYEQYF.

This chain joins TRBV11-3 and TRBJ2-1; 7 nucleotides agree with TRBD2. V lost 4 bases, J lost 4 bases, and 7 bases stayed unmatched. Looked up from germline, CDR1 is SGHNT and CDR2 is YENEEA. The CDR3 is made up of 15 amino acids. CDR3 DNA: TGTGCCAGCAGCTACGGGACTACTCCTTACAATGAGCAGTTCTTC. Amino acid sequence: CASSYGTTPYNEQFF.

The chain couples TRBV5-5 to TRBJ2-3; tentatively, D is TRBD2 (6 bases). The CDR3 consists of 16 residues. With 0 bases removed from V and 0 bases from J, the gap between germline ends came to 11 bases. Germline values: CDR1 SGHKS, CDR2 YYEKEE (reference sequence). The CDR3 DNA reads as TGTGCCAGCAGCTTGGGACTAGGGCCTAGCACAGATACGCAGTATTTT. Its protein is CASSLGLGPSTDTQYF.

Of note for this clone: The junction departs from germline at one end; a sequencing error may be responsible. The chain couples TRBV4-3 to TRBJ2-5; maybe TRBD2 (5 bases). CDR1 LGHNA and CDR2 YSLEER come from the germline V gene. This CDR3 is 15 amino acids long. This chain's CDR3 is CAGSQDPAAQETQYF. CDR3 coding DNA: TGCGCCGGCAGCCAAGATCCAGCGGCCCAAGAGACCCAGTACTTC.

The chain has TRBV7-6 and TRBJ1-5; D might be TRBD1 (5 bases). Germline lookup yields CDR1 SGHVS and CDR2 FNYEAQ. This CDR3 contains 13 residues. V shed 6 bases and J shed 4 bases, with 10 bases lying between them. This CDR3 reads CASSQQENQPQHF. CDR3 in DNA: TGTGCCAGCAGTCAACAGGAAAATCAGCCCCAGCATTTT.

This clone was seen more than once but under ten times. V is TRBV28 and J is TRBJ2-5; 10 bases are shared with TRBD1. Germline V lookup: CDR1 MDHEN, CDR2 SYDVKM. V trimming: 6 bases; J trimming: 7 bases; junction bases outside the gene matches: 17. CDR3 size: 17 residues. CDR3 protein: CASSPTGTGAAVTTQYF. As DNA, the CDR3 is TGTGCCAGCAGCCCCACCGGGACAGGGGCGGCCGTAACGACCCAGTACTTC.

V usage is TRBV2 and J usage is TRBJ1-2; D call uncertain. CDR3 length: 15 residues. CDR1 and CDR2 from the germline V gene are SNHLY and FYNNEI. V was clipped by 5 bases and J by 4 bases, with 17 bases between them. The DNA of the CDR3 is TGTGCCAGCAGTTTAAGTTCCGCCGCGAGCTATGGCTACACCTTC. Protein product: CASSLSSAASYGYTF.

The rearrangement joins TRBV27 to TRBJ2-1, with 9 bases matching TRBD2. The V and J ends lost 6 bases and 12 bases, in that order; junction bases with no gene match: 12. Germline V gene lookup returns CDR1 MNHEY and CDR2 SMNVEV (reference sequence). The CDR3 is 14 residues long. CDR3 residues: CASSSRGREGRQFF. The CDR3 region has the DNA TGTGCCAGCAGCTCTCGGGGGCGGGAGGGTCGGCAGTTCTTC.

The chain uses TRBV7-2 and TRBJ2-7; TRBD2 matches 12 bases. Germline CDR1 is SGHTA and CDR2 is FQGNSA. The J segment lost 1 base and the V segment lost 8 bases, leaving 9 bases of the junction unmatched. This CDR3 has 16 amino acids. The CDR3 sequence is CASGGTSGFRSYEQYF. The CDR3 region has the DNA TGTGCCAGCGGAGGGACTAGCGGGTTCCGATCCTACGAGCAGTACTTC.

The chain recombines TRBV28 with TRBJ1-4, with a tentative D call TRBD1 (5 bases). The CDR3 is 18 amino acids. The V gene lost 6 bases and the J gene lost 3 bases, with 23 bases spanning the gap. The germline V gene encodes CDR1 MDHEN and CDR2 SYDVKM. CDR3 sequence: CASSLDMLRWSANEKLFF. The CDR3 DNA reads as TGTGCCAGCAGCCTGGACATGTTACGCTGGTCGGCTAATGAAAAACTGTTTTTT.

The chain is built from TRBV4-1 and TRBJ2-7, with a tentative D call TRBD1 (6 bases). The CDR3 spans 16 residues. Germline V gene lookup returns CDR1 MGHRA and CDR2 YSYEKL. V was trimmed by 0 bases and J by 1 base, leaving 13 bases between them. The CDR3 protein is CASSQDDRSDSYEQYF. In nucleotides, the CDR3 is TGCGCCAGCAGCCAAGATGACAGGTCGGATTCCTACGAGCAGTACTTC.

The rearrangement uses TRBV9 and TRBJ1-5; 9 positions match TRBD1. The V gene end was trimmed by 2 bases and the J gene end by 4 bases; junction bases not matched to a gene: 1. The CDR3 consists of 14 residues. Germline V lookup: CDR1 SGDLS, CDR2 YYNGEE. The CDR3 DNA is TGTGCCAGCAGCGTCGGGACAGGGAATCAGCCCCAGCATTTT. Amino acids: CASSVGTGNQPQHF. The full variable domain, its missing parts supplied by reference TRBV9 and TRBJ1-5, is DSGVTQTPKHLITATGQRVTLRCSPRSGDLSVYWYQQSLDQGLQFLIQYYNGEERAKGNILERFSAQQFPDLHSELNLSSLELGDSALYFCASSVGTGNQPQHFGDGTRLSIL.

V and J are TRBV28 and TRBJ1-5; weak D call: TRBD1 (5 bases). The V end was cut by 7 bases, the J end by 6 bases, with 13 bases between. The germline V gene encodes CDR1 MDHEN and CDR2 SYDVKM. The CDR3 runs 13 residues. In nucleotides, the CDR3 is TGTGCCAGCACCGGTGGGGGAGGTCAGCCCCAGCATTTT. This codes for CASTGGGGQPQHF. Combining the CDR3 with reference TRBV28 and TRBJ1-5 gives the whole variable domain DVKVTQSSRYLVKRTGEKVFLECVQDMDHENMFWYRQDPGLGLRLIYFSYDVKMKEKGDIPEGYSVSREKKERFSLILESASTNQTSMYLCASTGGGGQPQHFGDGTRLSIL.

This chain connects TRBV7-3 to TRBJ2-1; TRBD2 agrees at 13 bases. Losses at the gene ends were 5 bases for V and 5 bases for J; bases not matched to a gene: 6. Germline V gene lookup returns CDR1 SGHTA and CDR2 FQGTGA. The CDR3 contains 16 residues. CDR3 nucleotides: TGTGCCAGCAGCCCTAGGGGACTAGCGGGAAACAATGAGCAGTTCTTC. It specifies CASSPRGLAGNNEQFF.

The genes are TRBV6-1 and TRBJ2-2, with D tentatively TRBD2 (6 bases). CDR3 length: 17 amino acids. Germline V gene data show CDR1 as MNHNS and CDR2 as SASEGT. Deletions cut 1 base from V and 7 bases from J, with 19 bases between. In nucleotides, the CDR3 is TGTGCCAGCAGTGAAGTCGGCGGGACGGCACGTGGCGGGGAGCTGTTTTTT. Protein product: CASSEVGGTARGGELFF.

V usage is TRBV7-8 and J usage is TRBJ1-1, with D possibly TRBD1 on 6 matching bases. V lost 5 bases to trimming and J lost 11 bases, with 18 bases between them. Germline loops: CDR1 SGHVS, CDR2 FQNEAQ. The CDR3 loop spans 13 amino acids. The CDR3 DNA reads TGTGCCAGCAGCGCACAGGGCACCCTTGGGGCTTTCTTT. Translated, it gives CASSAQGTLGAFF.

This rearrangement joins TRBV5-1 to TRBJ1-5, with 9 bases lining up with TRBD1. Germline V gene data show CDR1 as SGHRS and CDR2 as YFSETQ. There are 14 residues in the CDR3. The V segment lost 4 bases and the J segment 6 bases; nucleotides outside the gene matches: 5. CDR3 in DNA: TGCGCCAGCAGCCAGGACAGGGGTGGTCAGCCCCAGCATTTT. Protein: CASSQDRGGQPQHF.

The rearrangement links TRBV29-1 to TRBJ2-7; TRBD1 matches 9 bases. The CDR3 sequence is 12 residues long. Germline V gives CDR1 SQVTM, CDR2 ANQGSEA. After removal of 4 bases from V and 3 bases from J, the junction contained 1 base not matched to a gene. This CDR3 is CSVGQGDYEQYF. In DNA, the CDR3 is TGCAGCGTTGGACAGGGGGACTACGAGCAGTACTTC.

The chain links TRBV6-4 to TRBJ1-2; 7 bases align to TRBD1. The CDR3 sequence is 18 residues long. CDR1 and CDR2 from the germline V gene are MRHNA and SNTAGT. V was clipped by 6 bases and J by 8 bases; unmatched bases: 24. The CDR3 region has the DNA TGTGCCAGCAGAGCCCTGAACCCACCGGGACAGTCGCCGTTGGGCTACACCTTC. The encoded protein is CASRALNPPGQSPLGYTF.

V usage is TRBV11-2 and J usage is TRBJ2-3; 15 nucleotides align to TRBD2. The germline gives CDR1 SGHAT, CDR2 FQNNGV. The length of the CDR3 is 17 residues. Trimming at V came to 5 bases and at J to 3 bases, leaving 6 bases not matched to a gene. CDR3 in DNA: TGTGCCAGCAGCCCCGGAGGACTAGCGGGAGGGACAGATACGCAGTATTTT. Amino acids: CASSPGGLAGGTDTQYF.

V is TRBV7-3 and J is TRBJ2-1; D possibly corresponds to TRBD2 (6 bases). The CDR3 spans 16 residues. Germline V gene sequence: CDR1 SGHTA, CDR2 FQGTGA. V was trimmed by 4 bases and J by 0 bases, leaving 13 bases between them. The CDR3 nucleotides are TGTGCCAGCAGCTCGATAGCGGAGATCTCCTACAATGAGCAGTTCTTC. Its translation: CASSSIAEISYNEQFF.

The chain has TRBV7-2 and TRBJ2-7; maybe TRBD2 (5 bases). Germline CDR1 reads SGHTA; CDR2 reads FQGNSA. Trimming shortened V by 4 bases and J by 3 bases, and 16 bases separated the two germline ends. CDR3 size: 15 residues. The CDR3 DNA follows: TGTGCCAGCAGCTCCCCGGGAAAGCCTATCTACGAGCAGTACTTC. Residues: CASSSPGKPIYEQYF. Combining the CDR3 with reference TRBV7-2 and TRBJ2-7 gives the whole variable domain GAGVSQSPSNKVTEKGKDVELRCDPISGHTALYWYRQSLGQGLEFLIYFQGNSAPDKSGLPSDRFSAERTGGSVSTLTIQRTQQEDSAVYLCASSSPGKPIYEQYFGPGTRLTVT.

The chain links TRBV6-1 to TRBJ2-7, with 9 bases matching TRBD1. Unmatched junction bases numbered 13, after V lost 7 bases and J lost 6 bases. CDR3 size: 15 residues. Germline CDR1 MNHNS, CDR2 SASEGT. The CDR3 DNA sequence: TGTGCCAGCACGTTAACAGGGGGCGTTGGTGGCGAGCAGTACTTC. This encodes CASTLTGGVGGEQYF.